This T cell receptor beta chain was sequenced in a study of PD-1 blockade in classical Hodgkin lymphoma. Regarding time point: cycle 4 day 1 (C4D1), after six to seven weeks of nivolumab. Relapses following autologous stem cell transplantation were seen in all patients, with brentuximab vedotin exposure varying. Sequencing used immunoSEQ multiplex PCR; TCRdb keeps in-frame clones, though not all of them. The sample holds approximately 19,000 clones, more than 65% seen once. A remark on this clone: Antigen specificity is unknown.

Trimming left V 1 base short and J 0 bases short, with 16 bases between. CDR1 is SGHRS, CDR2 YFSETQ, per germline. The CDR3 has 17 amino acids. Regarding the study as a whole: Prior therapy or disease activity may underlie the repertoire differences, whose causes remain undefined. The authors excluded patients who started nivolumab under 1 year after ASCT. Patients newly diagnosed and complete responders had comparable baseline diversity.

The sequences come from peripheral blood mononuclear cells (PBMCs), collected before the fourth cycle of nivolumab. The receptor was isolated from a human donor with classical Hodgkin lymphoma. The V gene is TRBV5-1, the J gene TRBJ1-1; no reliable D call. CDR3 sequence reads: CASSLKGGLGMNTEAFF. In DNA form, the CDR3 reads TGCGCCAGCAGCTTGAAGGGCGGGCTGGGCATGAACACTGAAGCTTTCTTT.